The T cell receptor (beta chain) described here comes from a study of cytomegalovirus exposure and HLA in healthy donors. Overall study results and limits: Despite most TCR sequences being rare, some public TCRs occurred in many donors. Solely CMV serostatus was available to characterize immune exposure. As was reported, the HLA-A and HLA-B alleles of most subjects were accurately predicted from TCR beta sequences.

PCR employed 60 Vbeta and 13 Jbeta primers. TCRdb's table, derived via immunoSEQ multiplex PCR, lists solely in-frame clones and lacks some. This sample has over 100,000 clones, with less than 85% found just once. In the case of this clone: The antigen is undetermined.

In germline, CDR1 is SGHDN, CDR2 FVKESK. The CDR3 contains 16 residues. V trimming: 7 bases; J trimming: 1 base; junction bases outside the gene matches: 6. Unrecorded immune exposures were likely, despite nominal health at sampling. What was sequenced was PBMCs. The J gene is TRBJ1-5, the V gene TRBV14; 11 bases are a match to TRBD1. The receptor was isolated from a middle-aged man in good health and CMV-seronegative. The DNA of the CDR3 is TGTGCCAGCAAAGGACAGGGGGCGGCGAGCAATCAGCCCCAGCATTTT. This codes for CASKGQGAASNQPQHF. The full variable domain, in which reference TRBV14 and TRBJ1-5 provide the parts outside the CDR3, is EAGVTQFPSHSVIEKGQTVTLRCDPISGHDNLYWYRRVMGKEIKFLLHFVKESKQDESGMPNNRFLAERTGGTYSTLKVQPAELEDSGVYFCASKGQGAASNQPQHFGDGTRLSIL.